Here is one T cell receptor (beta chain) with its context. The V gene lost 2 bases and the J gene lost 4 bases, with 18 bases spanning the gap. CDR1 and CDR2 from the germline V gene are WNHNN and SYGVQD (reference sequence). The CDR3 sequence is 16 residues long. The data were obtained in a study of blood T cell repertoires in COVID-19. Study summary: Sites across the United States, Italy and Spain contributed samples from acute and convalescent COVID-19. In each case, the material was cDNA or gDNA derived from T cells, B-cell-depleted T cells, or PBMCs.

In the study's own analysis: Cell counts per sample came from amplifying reference gene primers. TCRdb's table, derived via immunoSEQ multiplex PCR, lists solely in-frame clones and lacks some. V, J and clone size are those of that table, while D and trimming were read from the DNA. The table has approximately 200,000 clones, more than 85% seen once. Specimen: peripheral blood. The chain combines TRBV10-1 with TRBJ2-7, with D perhaps TRBD1 (6 bases). The receptor was isolated from a young woman with active or convalescent COVID-19. As DNA, the CDR3 is TGCGCCAGCAGTGAGAATCCGGGACATGGGGTTTACGAGCAGTACTTC. It translates to CASSENPGHGVYEQYF.